The 13 T cell receptor beta chains reported below all come from one sample, sequenced in a study of blood T cell repertoires in COVID-19. Data came from immunoSEQ multiplex PCR; TCRdb stores just in-frame clones and leaves some out. The data hold more than 70,000 clones, with around 84% observed a single time. Sequencing was done on a sample of peripheral blood. All receptors come from a woman of 80 years or more in a cohort sampled during active or convalescent COVID-19.

The chain employs TRBV5-1 and TRBJ1-4; 9 bases are a match to TRBD1. Germline V gene lookup returns CDR1 SGHRS and CDR2 YFSETQ. The CDR3 spans 15 residues. J lost 8 bases, V lost 5 bases, and 10 bases had no gene match. The CDR3 DNA follows: TGCGCCAGCAGGAAAATTACAGGGGGCGAGGAAAAACTGTTTTTT. It encodes CASRKITGGEEKLFF.

The chain links TRBV12-5 to TRBJ1-6; D is perhaps TRBD1 (6 bases). CDR1 is LGHNT and CDR2 is FRNRAP in the germline V gene. Deletions cut 5 bases from V and 2 bases from J, with 16 bases between. CDR3 length: 17 residues. As DNA, the CDR3 is TGTGCTAGTGGTGCGCTCGAGGGACACACCTATAATTCACCCCTCCACTTT. It specifies CASGALEGHTYNSPLHF. Full variable domain (remainder filled in from reference TRBV12-5 and TRBJ1-6): DARVTQTPRHKVTEMGQEVTMRCQPILGHNTVFWYRQTMMQGLELLAYFRNRAPLDDSGMPKDRFSAEMPDATLATLKIQPSEPRDSAVYFCASGALEGHTYNSPLHFGNGTRLTVT.

This clone was seen just once. The chain uses TRBV3-1 (or the pseudogene TRBV3-2) and TRBJ2-3; 10 bases align to TRBD2. The CDR3 length is 17 residues. V lost 1 base, J lost 0 bases, and 4 bases stayed unmatched. CDR1 is LGHDT and CDR2 is YNNKEL in the germline V gene (reference sequence). Written as DNA, the CDR3 is TGTGCCAGCAGCCAAGCTACTAGCGGGACTAGCACAGATACGCAGTATTTT. Encoded protein: CASSQATSGTSTDTQYF.

The chain links TRBV19 to TRBJ2-7; 7 bases match TRBD2. Trimming took 3 bases from V and 3 from J; bases not matched to a gene: 8. CDR1 LNHDA and CDR2 SQIVND come from the germline V gene (reference sequence). CDR3 length: 15 amino acids. CDR3 sequence: CASSMPSGPHYEQYF. The CDR3 DNA reads TGTGCCAGTAGTATGCCTAGCGGCCCACACTACGAGCAGTACTTC. The whole variable domain, filled in from reference TRBV19 and TRBJ2-7, reads DGGITQSPKYLFRKEGQNVTLSCEQNLNHDAMYWYRQDPGQGLRLIYYSQIVNDFQKGDIAEGYSVSREKKESFPLTVTSAQKNPTAFYLCASSMPSGPHYEQYFGPGTRLTVT.

In this sample, this clone turned up once. The chain uses TRBV7-8 and TRBJ1-5, with D unresolved. CDR3 length: 14 amino acids. CDR1 SGHVS and CDR2 FQNEAQ come from the germline V gene. V was shortened by 2 bases and J by 5 bases, with 10 bases between the two germline ends. The CDR3 sequence is CASSLRRVDQPQHF. For the CDR3, the DNA is TGTGCCAGCAGCTTAAGGCGGGTTGATCAGCCCCAGCATTTT. The full variable domain, in which reference TRBV7-8 and TRBJ1-5 provide the parts outside the CDR3, is GAGVSQSPRYKVAKRGQDVALRCDPISGHVSLFWYQQALGQGPEFLTYFQNEAQLDKSGLPSDRFFAERPEGSVSTLKIQRTQQEDSAVYLCASSLRRVDQPQHFGDGTRLSIL.

V gene TRBV9 combines with J gene TRBJ2-5; unclear D gene. The CDR3 has 15 amino acids. Germline assignment: CDR1 SGDLS and CDR2 YYNGEE. V lost 0 bases and J 2 bases, leaving 11 bases between the germline ends. CDR3 protein: CASSVASRAQETQYF. In nucleotides, the CDR3 is TGTGCCAGCAGCGTAGCTTCGAGAGCTCAAGAGACCCAGTACTTC. The full variable domain, rest sourced from reference TRBV9 and TRBJ2-5, is DSGVTQTPKHLITATGQRVTLRCSPRSGDLSVYWYQQSLDQGLQFLIQYYNGEERAKGNILERFSAQQFPDLHSELNLSSLELGDSALYFCASSVASRAQETQYFGPGTRLLVL.

This chain's CDR3 is CASSGLAGVETQYF. CDR3 coding DNA: TGTGCCAGCAGCGGACTAGCGGGAGTGGAGACCCAGTACTTC. The chain recombines TRBV2 with TRBJ2-5, with 13 bases matching TRBD2. After removal of 6 bases from V and 5 bases from J, the junction contained 3 bases not matched to a gene. From germline, CDR1 is SNHLY and CDR2 FYNNEI. This CDR3 has 14 amino acids.

The rearrangement uses TRBV2 and TRBJ1-3; 7 nucleotides align to TRBD1. The CDR3 consists of 14 residues. V lost 4 bases to trimming and J lost 4 bases; unmatched junction nucleotides: 4. Germline CDR1 is SNHLY and CDR2 is FYNNEI. CDR3 region: CASSGTGGGNTIYF. The CDR3 DNA follows: TGTGCCAGCAGTGGGACAGGAGGGGGAAACACCATATATTTT.

The chain recombines TRBV5-6 with TRBJ2-1; TRBD1 agrees at 9 bases. CDR1 and CDR2 from the germline V gene are SGHDT and YYEEEE. Germline trimming cut 2 bases from V and 8 bases from J; bases unmatched to any gene: 8. The length of the CDR3 is 15 residues. CDR3 amino acids: CASSFRTGGRHEQFF. The CDR3 DNA is TGTGCCAGCAGCTTCAGAACAGGGGGCCGACATGAGCAGTTCTTC. The full variable domain, with the rest looked up from reference TRBV5-6 and TRBJ2-1, is DAGVTQSPTHLIKTRGQQVTLRCSPKSGHDTVSWYQQALGQGPQFIFQYYEEEERQRGNFPDRFSGHQFPNYSSELNVNALLLGDSALYLCASSFRTGGRHEQFFGPGTRLTVL.

The chain joins TRBV28 to TRBJ1-3; TRBD1 matches 9 bases. V trimming: 4 bases; J trimming: 4 bases; junction bases outside the gene matches: 8. The CDR3 length is 16 residues. Germline values: CDR1 MDHEN, CDR2 SYDVKM. CDR3 in DNA: TGTGCCAGCAGTTCGGCCGGGACAGGGAAAGGAAACACCATATATTTT. Translated: CASSSAGTGKGNTIYF.

The V and J genes are TRBV30 and TRBJ1-5; tentatively, D is TRBD1 (6 bases). Between the trimmed V and J ends, which lost 5 bases and 5 bases, there was a span of 16 bases. CDR1 is GTSNPN and CDR2 is SVGIG in the germline V gene (reference sequence). The CDR3 length is 14 residues. CDR3 nucleotide sequence: TGTGCCTGGGCTAGGGACAACTCAGATCAGCCCCAGCATTTT. Translating it yields CAWARDNSDQPQHF.

This clone occurred once. The chain combines TRBV9 with TRBJ2-2; D remains ambiguous. From germline, CDR1 is SGDLS and CDR2 YYNGEE. The V end was cut by 0 bases, the J end by 0 bases, with 6 bases between. This CDR3 is 15 amino acids long. CDR3 bases: TGTGCCAGCAGCGTAGCGACTTCGAACACCGGGGAGCTGTTTTTT. It codes for CASSVATSNTGELFF.

V is TRBV18 and J is TRBJ1-2, with 9 positions matching TRBD1. This CDR3 has 14 amino acids. Looked up from germline, CDR1 is KGHSH and CDR2 is LQKENI. After removal of 0 bases from V and 5 bases from J, the junction contained 1 base not matched to a gene. The CDR3 region has the DNA TGTGCCAGCTCACCACCAGGGACAGGGTATGGCTACACCTTC. This gives the protein CASSPPGTGYGYTF.